This T cell receptor (beta chain) was captured in a study of spatial heterogeneity in lung cancer. The presence of a unique molecular identifier marked each TCR cDNA molecule. One entry per CDR3 protein, called by TCRdb with MiXCR from the 5' RACE reads. The sample holds 35,000 to 45,000 distinct CDR3 sequences; around 21% are singletons and the top ten take about 7%. Germline V CDR1 and CDR2: LGHNA, YNFKEQ. The V and J ends lost 4 bases and 3 bases respectively, with 6 bases between them. CDR3 length equals 12 residues. Time point given: blood at routine non-recurrence follow-up after resection. This clonotype was seen only a few times.

Here the sequenced sample was PBMCs, taken at follow-up. The clonotype comes from a female donor with early-stage non-small cell lung cancer. The gene calls are TRBV4-2 and TRBJ1-2; unclear D gene. The CDR3 coding sequence is TGTGCCAGCAGCCTACGGGACTATGGCTACACCTTC. Amino acids: CASSLRDYGYTF.